Shown below are 32 T cell receptor beta chains from a single sample sequenced in a study of T cells after yellow fever vaccination. TCRdb ran MiXCR on the 5' RACE reads and lists one entry per CDR3 protein. Among around 300,000 distinct CDR3 sequences, about 4% were seen once, and the ten largest hold about 22%. The source was PBMCs, collected 5 days after the yellow fever booster vaccination. These receptor sequences come from a man aged 18 to 29 who received the YFV17D yellow fever vaccine.

This clonotype was recorded at least ten times. The chain recombines TRBV5-1 with TRBJ1-1; no clear D. Trimming removed 6 bases from V and 1 base from J, with 10 bases in between. CDR3 length: 13 amino acids. Germline CDR1 reads SGHRS; CDR2 reads YFSETQ. The CDR3 DNA is TGCGCCAGCAAACGGCAGAAGAACACTGAAGCTTTCTTT. It codes for CASKRQKNTEAFF.

Only a few counts were recorded for this clonotype. This chain uses TRBV24-1 with TRBJ1-5; 9 nucleotides match TRBD1. The germline V gene encodes CDR1 KGHDR and CDR2 SFDVKD. V shed 8 bases and J 1 base; nucleotides not matched to a gene: 11. This CDR3 is built from 17 residues. CDR3 loop: CATNGTGRKWSNQPQHF. For the CDR3, the DNA is TGTGCCACCAATGGGACAGGGAGGAAATGGAGCAATCAGCCCCAGCATTTT.

The chain uses TRBV18 and TRBJ1-4; possible D gene TRBD1, 5 bases. The ends were cut back, 7 bases at V and 5 bases at J, with 14 bases in the middle. The CDR3 contains 14 residues. CDR1 is KGHSH and CDR2 is LQKENI in the germline V gene. In DNA, the CDR3 is TGTGCCAGCTTCTTTGGGACGGGAAATGAAAAACTGTTTTTT. It specifies CASFFGTGNEKLFF.

In its sample, this clonotype was seen many times. The chain employs TRBV6-1 and TRBJ2-1; 7 bases map to TRBD1. The CDR3 is 15 residues long. CDR1 and CDR2 from the germline V gene are MNHNS and SASEGT. V gave up 6 bases and J gave up 4 bases; unmatched junction bases: 9. This CDR3 reads CASRSRGQIYNEQFF. The CDR3 region has the DNA TGTGCCAGCAGGTCTCGGGGACAGATTTACAATGAGCAGTTCTTC.

This clonotype occurred a few times. V and J are TRBV6-6 and TRBJ1-1; 10 bases are shared with TRBD1. Germline CDR1 MNHNY, CDR2 SVGAGI (reference sequence). This CDR3 contains 16 residues. V dropped 7 bases and J dropped 1; count of bases not matched to a gene: 9. CDR3 DNA: TGTGCCAGCACTCCGGGACAGGGGAGGGGGAACACTGAAGCTTTCTTT. The encoded protein is CASTPGQGRGNTEAFF.

The chain couples TRBV20-1 to TRBJ2-5, with D unclear. CDR3 length: 12 amino acids. V lost 6 bases, J lost 2 bases, and 10 bases lay in between. Per the germline V gene, CDR1 is DFQATT and CDR2 is SNEGSKA (reference sequence). CDR3 coding DNA: TGCAGTGCCGTCCTGAGTCAAGAGACCCAGTACTTC. The encoded protein is CSAVLSQETQYF.

This clonotype was detected a few times. The V and J genes are TRBV4-1 and TRBJ1-1, with D tentatively TRBD1 (5 bases). The CDR3 spans 16 residues. CDR1 MGHRA and CDR2 YSYEKL come from the germline V gene. The germline V and J ends were trimmed by 1 base and 0 bases, with 12 bases remaining between them. CDR3 in DNA: TGCGCCAGCAGCCAAGTGGGGACGGGAATGAACACTGAAGCTTTCTTT. Amino acids: CASSQVGTGMNTEAFF.

The chain is built from TRBV15 and TRBJ1-4; D is ambiguous. This CDR3 comprises 14 residues. Looked up from germline, CDR1 is LNHNV and CDR2 is YYDKDF (reference sequence). V was trimmed by 6 bases and J by 8 bases, leaving 16 bases between them. Written as DNA, the CDR3 is TGTGCCACCAGTCAACAGAGGGTAGGCGAAAAACTGTTTTTT. Its protein product is CATSQQRVGEKLFF.

This clonotype showed up just a few times. The chain links TRBV5-1 to TRBJ1-6; 7 bases map to TRBD1. The germline V gene has CDR1 SGHRS and CDR2 YFSETQ. CDR3 length: 14 amino acids. With V trimmed by 4 bases and J by 8 bases, 6 bases remained unmatched. DNA for the CDR3: TGCGCCAGCAGCCTAAGGGACAGCCATTCACCCCTCCACTTT. Translating gives CASSLRDSHSPLHF.

The chain carries TRBV6-5 and TRBJ2-7; perhaps TRBD1 as D (5 bases). CDR3 size: 14 residues. Trimming took 4 bases from V and 4 from J, leaving 14 bases between them. Germline CDR1 and CDR2: MNHEY and SVGAGI. The CDR3 protein is CASSSGLPEYEQYF. CDR3 DNA sequence: TGTGCCAGCAGTTCAGGGTTGCCGGAATACGAGCAGTACTTC.

This clonotype has a handful of counts. The chain has TRBV5-1 and TRBJ2-2; D is unclear. Germline V lookup: CDR1 SGHRS, CDR2 YFSETQ. CDR3 size: 15 residues. Trimming cost V 2 bases and J 1 base, with 9 bases left between them. In DNA form, the CDR3 reads TGCGCCAGCAGCTTTGGTGCCGTGAACACCGGGGAGCTGTTTTTT. Translation: CASSFGAVNTGELFF. The whole variable domain, remainder taken from reference TRBV5-1 and TRBJ2-2, is KAGVTQTPRYLIKTRGQQVTLSCSPISGHRSVSWYQQTPGQGLQFLFEYFSETQRNKGNFPGRFSGRQFSNSRSEMNVSTLELGDSALYLCASSFGAVNTGELFFGEGSRLTVL.

This clonotype showed up just a few times. J is TRBJ1-4 and V is TRBV7-2, with TRBD1 as a possible D gene (6 bases). Trimming removed 5 bases at V and 7 bases at J, with 20 bases between. Per germline, CDR1 SGHTA and CDR2 FQGNSA. CDR3 length: 16 amino acids. CDR3 sequence (DNA): TGTGCCAGCAGCCTCACGACAGGCGACTTGGGTGAAAAACTGTTTTTT. This translates into CASSLTTGDLGEKLFF.

The rearrangement links TRBV24-1 to TRBJ2-3; TRBD2 matches at 9 bases. The junction had 6 bases not matched to a gene; V was cut back by 4 bases and J by 2 bases. Germline CDR1 and CDR2: KGHDR and SFDVKD. This CDR3 contains 16 residues. The CDR3 spells CATSDPSGTPTDTQYF. In nucleotides, the CDR3 is TGTGCCACCAGTGACCCTAGCGGGACTCCCACAGATACGCAGTATTTT.

The V call is TRBV3-1, the J call TRBJ1-2, with D unclear. The CDR3 length is 13 residues. The V gene's germline CDR1 is LGHDT and CDR2 YNNKEL (reference sequence). Trimming shortened V by 1 base and J by 13 bases, and 16 bases separated the two germline ends. For the CDR3, the DNA is TGTGCCAGCAGCCAAGGTGAAACTGCTCTTTTCACCTTC. Translating gives CASSQGETALFTF.

CDR3 in DNA: TGCAGTGCTCCCTGGAACACTGAAGCTTTCTTT. It translates to CSAPWNTEAFF. The chain carries TRBV20-1 and TRBJ1-1; the D is unclear. The germline CDR1 and CDR2 sequences are DFQATT and SNEGSKA (reference sequence). The V end lost 5 bases, the J end lost 1 base, and 5 bases lay between the germline ends. The CDR3 is 11 amino acids.

This clonotype was seen repeatedly, ten times or more. This chain joins TRBV28 and TRBJ1-3, with TRBD1 identical over 7 bases. Germline V CDR1 and CDR2: MDHEN, SYDVKM. This CDR3 is 18 amino acids long. J was trimmed by 0 bases and V by 2 bases; bases with no gene match: 10. The CDR3 sequence is CASSLPDREWYSGNTIYF. CDR3 nucleotide sequence: TGTGCCAGCAGTTTACCCGACAGGGAATGGTACTCTGGAAACACCATATATTTT.

This clonotype was seen a handful of times. The V call is TRBV20-1, the J call TRBJ1-2; D gene ambiguous. V lost 2 bases and J 3 bases, leaving 10 bases between the germline ends. Looked up from germline, CDR1 is DFQATT and CDR2 is SNEGSKA (reference sequence). This CDR3 has 13 amino acids. The CDR3 DNA sequence: TGCAGTGCTAGACCGGGGATGGACTATGGCTACACCTTC. It yields the protein CSARPGMDYGYTF.

This clonotype was observed many times. This chain joins TRBV4-3 and TRBJ2-7, with a possible D match to TRBD2 (5 bases). This CDR3 has 15 amino acids. V was pared by 0 bases and J by 6 bases, with 15 bases between. CDR1 is LGHNA and CDR2 is YSLEER in the germline V gene. CDR3 in DNA: TGCGCCAGCAGCCAAGATGGCGGACTTGCTGCCGAGCAGTACTTC. Residues: CASSQDGGLAAEQYF.

This clonotype has a count of ten or more. The chain carries TRBV20-1 and TRBJ1-2, with TRBD1 identical over 7 bases. The CDR3 covers 13 residues. Trimming took 7 bases from V and 6 from J; bases not matched to a gene: 11. The germline CDR1 and CDR2 sequences are DFQATT and SNEGSKA (reference sequence). The CDR3 here is CSDNLDRVDGYTF. For the CDR3, the DNA is TGCAGTGATAATTTAGACAGGGTGGATGGCTACACCTTC.

There are a few counts of this clonotype. The chain joins TRBV5-5 to TRBJ1-1; D not certain. Trimming took off 2 bases at V and 1 base at J, with 9 bases between the two ends. This CDR3 comprises 14 residues. From germline, CDR1 is SGHKS and CDR2 YYEKEE (reference sequence). This CDR3 is CASSFYLGNTEAFF. Written as DNA, the CDR3 is TGTGCCAGCAGCTTTTACCTGGGGAACACTGAAGCTTTCTTT.

This clonotype appeared many times. The chain uses TRBV5-1 and TRBJ2-1; no clear D gene. The CDR3 runs 19 residues. Germline V gene sequence: CDR1 SGHRS, CDR2 YFSETQ. With 2 bases removed from V and 4 bases from J, the gap between germline ends came to 25 bases. In DNA form, the CDR3 reads TGCGCCAGCAGCTTTCCCCTTTCCGCTGGTCCAAATCTTTACAATGAGCAGTTCTTC. Translating gives CASSFPLSAGPNLYNEQFF.

This clonotype was observed many times. The gene calls are TRBV7-9 and TRBJ2-7; D possibly corresponds to TRBD2 (6 bases). The length of the CDR3 is 13 residues. Germline CDR1 SEHNR, CDR2 FQNEAQ (reference sequence). Between the trimmed V and J ends, which lost 6 bases and 3 bases, there was a span of 12 bases. CDR3 DNA sequence: TGTGCCAGCAGATTCGGCGGGAACTACGAGCAGTACTTC. Its protein product is CASRFGGNYEQYF.

The table lists this clonotype with a few counts. The chain has TRBV5-1 and TRBJ2-1; either TRBD1 or TRBD2 may fit D (6 bases each). This CDR3 contains 16 residues. Germline V gene lookup returns CDR1 SGHRS and CDR2 YFSETQ. Trimming shortened V by 5 bases and J by 8 bases, and 23 bases separated the two germline ends. For the CDR3, the DNA is TGCGCCAGCAGATTGCTACCGGGGGCGAAGGGGGATGAGCAGTTCTTC. The encoded protein is CASRLLPGAKGDEQFF.

The CDR3 here is CASSYSIWGAYNEQFF. The CDR3, as DNA: TGTGCCAGCAGTTACTCGATATGGGGGGCCTACAATGAGCAGTTCTTC. The chain has TRBV6-5 and TRBJ2-1; perhaps TRBD2 as D (6 bases). CDR1 and CDR2 (germline): MNHEY, SVGAGI. CDR3 length equals 16 residues. The ends were cut back, 0 bases at V and 2 bases at J, with 11 bases in the middle.

The rearrangement links TRBV3-1 to TRBJ1-1, with TRBD1 as a possible D gene (5 bases). Trimming stripped 4 bases from V and 1 base from J, with 13 bases between. The germline V gene has CDR1 LGHDT and CDR2 YNNKEL (reference sequence). The CDR3 has 15 residues. The CDR3 spells CASSLRRGKNTEAFF. CDR3 nucleotide sequence: TGTGCCAGCAGCCTACGGAGGGGTAAGAACACTGAAGCTTTCTTT.

This clonotype was seen a few times. The chain recombines TRBV10-3 with TRBJ1-5, with a possible D match to TRBD1 (5 bases). Germline values: CDR1 ENHRY, CDR2 SYGVKD. V lost 3 bases and J lost 0, with 15 bases in between. The CDR3 is 17 residues long. The CDR3, as DNA: TGTGCCATCAGTGACCCCGGTGGGGGGGGTAGCAATCAGCCCCAGCATTTT. It is translated as CAISDPGGGGSNQPQHF.

In its sample, this clonotype was seen a few times. The chain has TRBV4-3 and TRBJ2-1; perhaps D is TRBD1 or TRBD2 (6 bases each). Trimming took 0 bases from V and 4 from J, leaving 10 bases between them. The CDR3 is made up of 15 amino acids. From germline, CDR1 is LGHNA and CDR2 YSLEER. The CDR3 loop is CASSQEGGPYNEQFF. The CDR3 DNA reads TGCGCCAGCAGCCAAGAAGGGGGGCCTTACAATGAGCAGTTCTTC.

The chain is built from TRBV12-3 or TRBV12-4 and TRBJ2-7; 8 bases map to TRBD1. The CDR3 totals 15 residues. V was clipped by 4 bases and J by 1 base; unmatched bases: 6. This CDR3 is CASSWTGKGSYEQYF. The DNA of the CDR3 is TGTGCCAGCAGTTGGACAGGGAAAGGGTCCTACGAGCAGTACTTC.

This chain links TRBV2 with TRBJ2-5, with D possibly being TRBD1 (6 bases). Germline-derived CDR1 and CDR2 are SNHLY and FYNNEI. The CDR3 spans 14 residues. V lost 7 bases and J lost 2, with 14 bases in between. This chain's CDR3 is CASKWFRGQETQYF. Here the CDR3 DNA reads TGTGCCAGCAAATGGTTTAGGGGGCAAGAGACCCAGTACTTC.

This clonotype showed up just a few times. The rearrangement uses TRBV7-8 and TRBJ2-7, with D unresolved. The CDR3 consists of 15 residues. Germline V gene lookup returns CDR1 SGHVS and CDR2 FQNEAQ. V shed 5 bases and J shed 3 bases, with 17 bases lying between them. The CDR3 loop reads CASSRRSGPYYEQYF. The CDR3 bases are TGTGCCAGCAGCCGAAGATCCGGACCTTACTACGAGCAGTACTTC.

This clonotype has ten or more counts. V and J are TRBV5-1 and TRBJ1-5; D is uncertain. CDR1 is SGHRS and CDR2 is YFSETQ in the germline V gene. The CDR3 has 15 amino acids. Trimming removed 0 bases at V and 7 bases at J, with 14 bases between. CDR3 residues: CASSLAGEGGQPQHF. The CDR3 bases are TGCGCCAGCAGCTTGGCCGGGGAAGGAGGGCAGCCCCAGCATTTT.

The chain is built from TRBV15 and TRBJ1-1; D is unresolved. CDR1 LNHNV and CDR2 YYDKDF come from the germline V gene (reference sequence). The CDR3 has 15 residues. V lost 3 bases and J lost 5, with 16 bases in between. The CDR3: CATSSRLSGGTEAFF. The CDR3 DNA sequence: TGTGCCACCAGCAGCAGACTGTCAGGAGGGACTGAAGCTTTCTTT.